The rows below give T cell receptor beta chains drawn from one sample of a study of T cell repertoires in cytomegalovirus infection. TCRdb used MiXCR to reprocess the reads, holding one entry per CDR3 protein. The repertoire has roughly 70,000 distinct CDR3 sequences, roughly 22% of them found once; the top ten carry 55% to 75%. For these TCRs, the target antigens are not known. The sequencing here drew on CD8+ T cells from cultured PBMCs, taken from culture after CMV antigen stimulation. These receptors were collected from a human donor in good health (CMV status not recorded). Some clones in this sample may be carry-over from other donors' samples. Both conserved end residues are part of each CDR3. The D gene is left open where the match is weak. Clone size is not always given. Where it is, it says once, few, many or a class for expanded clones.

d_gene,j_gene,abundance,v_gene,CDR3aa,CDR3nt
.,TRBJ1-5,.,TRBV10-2,CASSAMGSNQPQHF,TGCGCCAGCAGTGCCATGGGAAGCAATCAGCCCCAGCATTTC
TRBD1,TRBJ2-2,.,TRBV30,CAHDGGTANTGELFF,TGTGCCCATGATGGTGGGACAGCGAACACCGGGGAGCTGTTTTTT
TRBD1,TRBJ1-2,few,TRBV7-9,CASTGPGQGVSTLGYTF,TGTGCCAGCACCGGACCGGGACAGGGTGTCTCCACCCTTGGATACACCTTC
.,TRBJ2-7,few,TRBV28,CASSLNSISYEQYF,TGTGCCAGCAGTTTAAACAGCATCTCCTACGAGCAGTACTTC
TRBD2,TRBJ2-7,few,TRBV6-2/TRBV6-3,CASSYDGRGWSSYEQYF,TGTGCCAGCAGTTACGACGGGCGGGGGTGGAGCTCCTACGAGCAGTACTTC
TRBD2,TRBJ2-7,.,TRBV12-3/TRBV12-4,CASSPGTGGEQYF,TGTGCCAGCAGTCCGGGGACGGGGGGTGAGCAGTACTTC
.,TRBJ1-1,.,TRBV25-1,CASSVQGYMAEAFF,TGTGCCAGCAGTGTCCAGGGGTATATGGCTGAAGCTTTCTTT
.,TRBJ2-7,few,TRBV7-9,CASSVPSNSYEQYF,TGTGCCAGCAGCGTCCCAAGCAACTCCTACGAGCAGTACTTC
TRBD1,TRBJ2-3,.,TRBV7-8,CASSPWDRLTSTDTQYF,TGTGCCAGCAGCCCCTGGGACAGACTCACTAGCACAGATACGCAGTATTTT
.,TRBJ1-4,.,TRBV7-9,CASSPSSEGGEKLFF,TGTGCCAGCAGCCCCAGTTCAGAGGGGGGTGAAAAACTGTTTTTT
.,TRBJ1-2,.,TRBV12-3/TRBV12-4,CASSFGGVGGGYTF,TGTGCCAGCAGTTTCGGAGGAGTTGGGGGTGGCTACACCTTC
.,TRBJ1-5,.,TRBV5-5,CASSSIRQVNQPQHF,TGTGCCAGCAGCTCTATTCGACAGGTCAATCAGCCCCAGCATTTT
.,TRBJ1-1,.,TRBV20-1,CSATDQMNTEAFF,TGCAGTGCCACAGACCAGATGAACACTGAAGCTTTCTTT
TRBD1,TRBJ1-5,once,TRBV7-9,CASSFGQGGFGRGQPQHF,TGTGCCAGCAGCTTCGGACAGGGGGGCTTTGGGAGGGGTCAGCCCCAGCATTTT
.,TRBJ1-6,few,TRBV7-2,CASSEGDSPLHF,TGTGCCAGCAGCGAGGGGGATTCACCCCTCCACTTT
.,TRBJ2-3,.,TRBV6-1,CASSEPPAATDTQYF,TGTGCCAGCAGTGAACCCCCAGCGGCCACAGATACGCAGTATTTT